Presented here are 10 T cell receptor beta chains from one specimen sequenced in a study of cytomegalovirus exposure and HLA in healthy donors. PCR primers comprised 60 Vbeta and 13 Jbeta primers. The assay was immunoSEQ multiplex PCR, and TCRdb's table has in-frame clones only and misses some. The table has over 150,000 clones, about 85% seen once. Source material: PBMCs. The receptor source for this set is a young man in good health and CMV-seropositive.

V is TRBV6-1 and J is TRBJ2-5; D call uncertain. V was cut by 1 base and J by 4 bases, with 13 bases left in between. CDR3 length: 15 residues. Per the germline V gene, CDR1 is MNHNS and CDR2 is SASEGT. The CDR3 sequence is CASSEDLAGRETQYF. The DNA for the CDR3 is TGTGCCAGCAGTGAAGATCTTGCTGGGCGAGAGACCCAGTACTTC.

The gene calls are TRBV28 and TRBJ2-5, with a weak D call TRBD1 (6 bases). This CDR3 spans 14 amino acids. The V end was cut by 3 bases, the J end by 7 bases, with 15 bases between. Per germline, CDR1 MDHEN and CDR2 SYDVKM. CDR3 DNA sequence: TGTGCCAGCAGTTTGGACGGACAGAGGAGGACCCAGTACTTC. This sequence encodes CASSLDGQRRTQYF.

This clone turned up a few times. The chain couples TRBV6-5 to TRBJ2-1; 10 positions match TRBD2. Germline-derived CDR1 and CDR2 are MNHEY and SVGAGI. This CDR3 is built from 16 residues. Trimming cost V 0 bases and J 9 bases; bases outside gene matches: 8. The CDR3 DNA reads as TGTGCCAGCAGTTACTCGATCACTAGCGGGAAGTTTGAGCAGTTCTTC. Its protein product is CASSYSITSGKFEQFF.

The chain employs TRBV7-9 and TRBJ1-2; 7 bases agree with TRBD1. CDR1 and CDR2 from the germline V gene are SEHNR and FQNEAQ (reference sequence). The CDR3 totals 15 residues. Losses at the gene ends were 9 bases for V and 8 bases for J; bases not matched to a gene: 18. In DNA form, the CDR3 reads TGTGCCAGTAAGACCGGGGACAGTCGACTATCCGGCTACACCTTC. It yields the protein CASKTGDSRLSGYTF.

This clone was detected only a few times. The chain links TRBV18 to TRBJ1-1, with D tentatively TRBD1 (5 bases). Trimming removed 2 bases at V and 1 base at J, with 8 bases between. Germline lookup yields CDR1 KGHSH and CDR2 LQKENI. This CDR3 has 14 amino acids. The chain's CDR3 is CASSPGQSNTEAFF. Here the CDR3 DNA reads TGTGCCAGCTCACCAGGACAATCGAACACTGAAGCTTTCTTT.

V gene TRBV27 combines with J gene TRBJ2-7; 9 bases are shared with TRBD1. The germline V gene encodes CDR1 MNHEY and CDR2 SMNVEV (reference sequence). V gave up 0 bases and J gave up 4 bases; unmatched junction bases: 10. The CDR3 contains 17 residues. The CDR3 protein is CASSLSVWDRDLYEQYF. The DNA of the CDR3 is TGTGCCAGCAGTTTATCTGTCTGGGACAGGGATCTATACGAGCAGTACTTC.

This chain connects TRBV5-6 to TRBJ2-7; D is uncertain. Per germline, CDR1 SGHDT and CDR2 YYEEEE. There are 13 residues in the CDR3. V was cut by 2 bases and J by 0 bases, with 6 bases left in between. The CDR3 here is CASSFKSSYEQYF. CDR3 in DNA: TGTGCCAGCAGCTTCAAGAGCTCCTACGAGCAGTACTTC.

The chain couples TRBV27 to TRBJ2-7; 9 bases match TRBD1. The J segment lost 2 bases and the V segment lost 8 bases, leaving 7 bases of the junction unmatched. From germline, CDR1 is MNHEY and CDR2 SMNVEV (reference sequence). The CDR3 length is 14 residues. Here the CDR3 DNA reads TGTGCCAGCCGCCCCGGGACAGGGACCTACGAGCAGTACTTC. This translates into CASRPGTGTYEQYF.

V and J are TRBV6-1 and TRBJ1-1, with 7 bases that match TRBD1. The ends lost 6 bases at V and 4 bases at J; junction bases unmatched: 11. CDR1 is MNHNS, CDR2 SASEGT, per germline. This CDR3 contains 15 residues. The CDR3 protein is CASRAQGDLVTEAFF. CDR3 sequence (DNA): TGTGCCAGCAGAGCCCAGGGGGATTTGGTCACTGAAGCTTTCTTT.

DNA for the CDR3: TGTGCCAGCAAGGGGCTAGCGGGGGGGAGCCAAAACATTCAGTACTTC. Its translation: CASKGLAGGSQNIQYF. The chain links TRBV25-1 to TRBJ2-4; 12 bases are shared with TRBD2. Losses at the gene ends were 7 bases for V and 5 bases for J; bases not matched to a gene: 9. CDR3 length: 16 amino acids. Germline V lookup: CDR1 MGHDK, CDR2 SYGVNS.